These 21 T cell receptor beta chains originate from one sample sequenced in a study of blood T cell repertoires in COVID-19. The repertoire was sequenced with immunoSEQ multiplex PCR; TCRdb's copy has only in-frame clones and lacks some. This sample carries more than 300,000 clones, around 87% of them seen once, and the ten largest clones take about 10%. The sample was peripheral blood. These receptors originate from a woman in her 30s with COVID-19, enrolled during active disease.

The chain has TRBV28 and TRBJ2-5; TRBD1 aligns across 9 bases. The germline CDR1 and CDR2 sequences are MDHEN and SYDVKM. V was clipped by 6 bases and J by 7 bases; unmatched bases: 6. This CDR3 comprises 13 residues. In DNA, the CDR3 is TGTGCCAGCAGGACTACAGGGGGCGGGACCCAGTACTTC. Translated: CASRTTGGGTQYF.

The chain combines TRBV6-5 with TRBJ1-5; D unclear. Germline V gene data show CDR1 as MNHEY and CDR2 as SVGAGI. The CDR3 runs to 14 residues. Trimming left V 7 bases short and J 4 bases short, with 14 bases between. Here the CDR3 DNA reads TGTGCCAGCAATAGAGGAGTTCTGAATCAGCCCCAGCATTTT. This gives the protein CASNRGVLNQPQHF.

The chain links TRBV7-3 to TRBJ1-2; 9 nucleotides match TRBD1. This CDR3 is built from 14 residues. Trimming removed 5 bases from V and 7 bases from J; junction bases left unmatched: 8. Germline-derived CDR1 and CDR2 are SGHTA and FQGTGA. This CDR3 reads CASSLTGGMAGYTF. For the CDR3, the DNA is TGTGCCAGCAGCCTTACAGGGGGCATGGCTGGCTACACCTTC.

CDR3 sequence (DNA): TGTGCCAGCAGCCCGCTACTAGCGGGAGGGGACGAGCAGTACTTC. This codes for CASSPLLAGGDEQYF. The rearrangement links TRBV5-6 to TRBJ2-7; 13 bases are a match to TRBD2. Germline V gene lookup returns CDR1 SGHDT and CDR2 YYEEEE. The CDR3 spans 15 residues. V lost 4 bases, J lost 5 bases, and 6 bases stayed unmatched.

The chain employs TRBV9 and TRBJ2-7; 9 nucleotides agree with TRBD2. The CDR3 is made up of 14 amino acids. The V and J ends lost 5 bases and 3 bases, in that order; junction bases with no gene match: 6. In germline, CDR1 is SGDLS, CDR2 YYNGEE. Here the CDR3 reads CASSLRTSDYEQYF. CDR3 DNA sequence: TGTGCCAGCAGTCTTAGGACTAGCGACTACGAGCAGTACTTC.

This chain links TRBV24-1 with TRBJ2-5; tentatively, D is TRBD1 (6 bases). The V end was cut by 5 bases, the J end by 2 bases, with 17 bases between. Germline values: CDR1 KGHDR, CDR2 SFDVKD. The CDR3 length is 16 residues. The CDR3 protein is CATSGPVRGGQETQYF. Written as DNA, the CDR3 is TGTGCCACCAGTGGCCCCGTTCGAGGGGGTCAAGAGACCCAGTACTTC.

J is TRBJ1-1 and V is TRBV7-2; D gene unclear. There are 14 residues in the CDR3. Trimming removed 3 bases at V and 0 bases at J, with 8 bases between. Per germline, CDR1 SGHTA and CDR2 FQGNSA. DNA for the CDR3: TGTGCCAGCAGCTTGGTGGCCTTGAACACTGAAGCTTTCTTT. It yields the protein CASSLVALNTEAFF.

This clone occurred once. The chain has TRBV18 and TRBJ2-7, with TRBD1 identical over 11 bases. Germline values: CDR1 KGHSH, CDR2 LQKENI. J gave up 1 base and V 3 bases, and 5 bases lay outside the gene matches. The CDR3 contains 16 residues. CDR3 region: CASSPTGQGASYEQYF. CDR3 bases: TGTGCCAGCTCACCCACAGGACAGGGGGCATCCTACGAGCAGTACTTC.

The J gene is TRBJ2-1, the V gene TRBV28; 10 nucleotides agree with TRBD2. Trimming cost V 1 base and J 7 bases; bases outside gene matches: 1. Germline CDR1 MDHEN, CDR2 SYDVKM. This CDR3 is built from 14 residues. CDR3 nucleotide sequence: TGTGCCAGCAGTTTATCTAGCGGGAGTAATGAGCAGTTCTTC. As protein: CASSLSSGSNEQFF.

V gene TRBV5-4 combines with J gene TRBJ2-1, with 10 nucleotides matching TRBD2. CDR3 length equals 16 residues. Germline-derived CDR1 and CDR2 are SGHNT and YYREEE (reference sequence). With 2 bases clipped from V and 10 bases from J, the junction kept 12 bases outside the gene matches. CDR3 nucleotides: TGTGCCAGCAGCTTCGGACTAGCGGTACAGGTTAGGGAGCAGTTCTTC. The encoded protein is CASSFGLAVQVREQFF.

The V call is TRBV11-2, the J call TRBJ1-2; D is ambiguous. V lost 5 bases and J 3 bases, leaving 10 bases between the germline ends. Germline CDR1 is SGHAT and CDR2 is FQNNGV. The CDR3 has 13 amino acids. The CDR3 sequence is CASSVQADYGYTF. CDR3 bases: TGTGCCAGCAGCGTCCAGGCCGACTATGGCTACACCTTC.

The chain combines TRBV19 with TRBJ1-1; D unresolved. V lost 9 bases to trimming and J lost 1 base, with 12 bases between them. This CDR3 is built from 13 residues. Germline V gene sequence: CDR1 LNHDA, CDR2 SQIVND (reference sequence). CDR3 DNA sequence: TGTGCCAGCAGGAGGGTGGCGAACACTGAAGCTTTCTTT. The encoded protein is CASRRVANTEAFF.

This clone was detected ten times or more. The J gene is TRBJ1-1, the V gene TRBV2; 7 nucleotides match TRBD1. The CDR3 has 12 amino acids. Trimming cost V 8 bases and J 6 bases; bases outside gene matches: 6. The germline V gene has CDR1 SNHLY and CDR2 FYNNEI. CDR3 nucleotides: TGTGCCAGCCGCAGGGACAGCGCTGAAGCTTTCTTT. It yields the protein CASRRDSAEAFF.

The chain uses TRBV6-4 and TRBJ2-3; 7 bases match TRBD2. J gave up 6 bases and V 2 bases, and 11 bases lay outside the gene matches. The CDR3 is 16 amino acids. Germline lookup yields CDR1 MRHNA and CDR2 SNTAGT. CDR3 amino acids: CASSDGAGGSSDTQYF. The DNA for the CDR3 is TGTGCCAGCAGTGACGGTGCCGGCGGGAGCTCGGATACGCAGTATTTT.

Concerning this clone: This specimen includes other DNA sequences encoding the same CDR3. The gene calls are TRBV12-3 or TRBV12-4 and TRBJ1-2; D remains ambiguous. V was shortened by 3 bases and J by 4 bases, with 6 bases between the two germline ends. The CDR3 covers 12 residues. CDR3 DNA sequence: TGTGCCAGCAGTTTTGGGAGCTATGGCTACACCTTC. Translated, it gives CASSFGSYGYTF.

The chain combines TRBV4-3 with TRBJ1-2; the match to TRBD1 covers 11 bases. Trimming removed 3 bases from V and 2 bases from J; junction bases left unmatched: 2. The CDR3 runs 15 residues. The germline CDR1 and CDR2 sequences are LGHNA and YSLEER. CDR3 protein: CASSQDRGLNYGYTF. CDR3 nucleotide sequence: TGCGCCAGCAGCCAGGACAGGGGGCTCAACTATGGCTACACCTTC.

J is TRBJ1-2 and V is TRBV19, with D perhaps matching TRBD1 (5 bases). CDR3 length: 13 amino acids. Germline CDR1 LNHDA, CDR2 SQIVND (reference sequence). V lost 6 bases and J 5 bases, leaving 13 bases between the germline ends. The CDR3 sequence is CASSDSNRYGYTF. CDR3 nucleotide sequence: TGTGCCAGTAGCGACAGCAACCGATATGGCTACACCTTC.

This clone came up once. The chain employs TRBV10-3 and TRBJ2-7, with 7 bases matching TRBD2. J gave up 5 bases and V 10 bases, and 14 bases lay outside the gene matches. CDR1 is ENHRY and CDR2 is SYGVKD in the germline V gene. CDR3 length equals 14 residues. The CDR3 protein is CATSRAGRADEQYF. DNA for the CDR3: TGTGCCACCTCCAGAGCGGGACGAGCAGACGAGCAGTACTTC.

This chain joins TRBV2 and TRBJ2-7; TRBD1 aligns across 7 bases. CDR1 is SNHLY and CDR2 is FYNNEI in the germline V gene. The CDR3 consists of 15 residues. The junction had 7 bases not matched to a gene; V was cut back by 5 bases and J by 0 bases. In DNA form, the CDR3 reads TGTGCCAGCAGTCGGGACAGAATCAGCTCCTACGAGCAGTACTTC. It specifies CASSRDRISSYEQYF.

CDR3 residues: CASRRDTTDTQYF. The CDR3 DNA follows: TGTGCCAGCCGCCGGGACACCACAGATACGCAGTATTTT. The J gene is TRBJ2-3, the V gene TRBV12-3 or TRBV12-4; possibly TRBD1 for D (6 bases). The CDR3 consists of 13 residues. V was pared by 8 bases and J by 2 bases, with 11 bases between.

This chain uses TRBV11-2 with TRBJ2-5; TRBD2 is a possible D gene (6 bases). The CDR3 runs to 16 residues. The V end lost 5 bases, the J end lost 1 base, and 17 bases lay between the germline ends. Germline lookup yields CDR1 SGHAT and CDR2 FQNNGV. The DNA of the CDR3 is TGTGCCAGCAGCCCGGGGGTGGGCAGGCGCCAAGAGACCCAGTACTTC. Protein sequence: CASSPGVGRRQETQYF.